This T cell receptor beta chain was recorded in a study of blood T cell repertoires in COVID-19. In the study overall: The United States, Italy and Spain provided the acute and convalescent COVID-19 samples. The analysed material was cDNA or gDNA that came from T cells, B-cell-depleted T cells, or PBMCs.

The CDR3 runs to 14 residues. CDR1 is MNHEY and CDR2 is SMNVEV in the germline V gene (reference sequence). Trimming shortened V by 10 bases and J by 0 bases, and 12 bases separated the two germline ends. Original methodology: The authors estimated nucleated cell counts from reference gene primer amplification. Data came from immunoSEQ multiplex PCR; TCRdb stores just in-frame clones and leaves some out. From that table come the V and J calls and clone size; the DNA was used to work out D and trimming. This sample has more than 45,000 clones, with roughly four fifths found just once. The chain is built from TRBV27 and TRBJ2-2; TRBD1 might be the D (6 bases). The TCR originated in an elderly man with COVID-19, enrolled during active disease. The sample consisted of peripheral blood. The CDR3 DNA follows: TGTGCCACCAGAACAGGGACGAACACCGGGGAGCTGTTTTTT. Translation: CATRTGTNTGELFF.